Detailed here is one TCR beta chain. Its recognized antigen is unknown. No base quality values were provided; no much bigger clone lies one nucleotide off. Unstimulated PBMCs, after thawing, were stained for CD3, CD4 and CD8 and then FACS-sorted into CD3+CD4+ and CD3+CD8+ populations. Each of the 8 studied subjects was randomized to immunosuppression withdrawal. The Qiagen DNeasy Blood and Tissue Kit was used to isolate genomic DNA. Using immunoSEQ, frozen genomic DNA was subjected to high-throughput TCRbeta CDR3 sequencing, a process that included PCR amplification, mapping, bias correction and internal controls. Per the authors' processing: Productive rearrangements were retained, and unique TCRbeta sequences were defined by the CDR3 nucleotide sequence together with the V and J gene. For classification of a sequence as donor-reactive, at least 5-fold expansion in CFSE-low cells relative to unstimulated pre-transplant cells and a frequency of at least 0.01% were required. To ensure at least 90% detection power, minimum frequency thresholds were set for each subject based on that subject's lowest-template unstimulated sample. Repertoire turnover was measured by Jensen-Shannon divergence between the top 1000 TCRbeta sequences post- and pre-transplant. Two-sided Fisher's exact tests were used to test for changes in how often donor-reactive sequences were detected. Imported from immuneACCESS, the table was reduced by TCRdb to in-frame sequences with V and J called. These copies leave out some clones; in studies compared against another copy, an unresolved V gene accounts for under half, and the cause of the remainder is not known. V, J and clone size were drawn from that table, and D and trimming were deduced from the DNA. This sample lists tens of thousands of clones; roughly 85% were detected once. Of the sample, around 0.5% falls within the top ten clones.

This record belongs to a study of T cell clones after liver transplantation (dated by TCRdb to between 2018 and 2021). Background for the entire study: ITN030ST, the source of the samples, was a randomized trial that attempted immunosuppression withdrawal within 2 years of liver transplantation. Donor-reactive T cell clones were identified by TCRbeta sequencing following a pre-transplant mixed lymphocyte reaction and were subsequently tracked in post-transplant blood. The studied cohort comprised 8 liver transplant recipients, 3 classified as tolerant and 5 as non-tolerant. Blood samples were collected pre-transplant, pre-randomization before withdrawal, and post-randomization after either complete withdrawal or failed withdrawal. No induction therapy was given to the subjects, and standard immunosuppression was administered until randomization at 12-24 months post-transplant. Third party-reactive TCRbeta sequences from pre-transplant MLRs were also identified as an antigen-independent comparator for donor-reactive sequences. Tolerance meant complete immunosuppression withdrawal for at least one year without liver enzymes rising beyond twice the upper limit of normal. Of the eight recipients, three were HCV-positive, while the remaining recipients had been transplanted for non-autoimmune, non-viral indications.

V gives up 5 bases and J gives up 0 bases, and the segment between their germline ends measures 10 bases. Its CDR3 holds 14 amino acids, cysteine through phenylalanine. Only the CDR3 part of the read is kept: 42 bases, read in frame from the first base. The CDR1 and CDR2 encoded by the germline V gene are SGHTA and FQGNSA. General findings and caveats noted by the study authors: When repertoire turnover was taken into account, detection of donor-reactive sequences was significantly reduced in 7 of 8 subjects for CD4 and in 8 of 8 subjects for CD8. Without allograft tissue specimens, donor-reactive T cells may have migrated into the graft rather than being deleted. In 5 of 8 subjects, circulating donor-reactive CD4 TCRbeta sequences decreased significantly after transplant, regardless of tolerance or HCV status. Donor-reactive sequences decreased more than third party-reactive sequences, which suggests partial antigen-specific deletion that was not related to withdrawal success. In two subjects, low numbers of available donor cells limited the measurable donor-reactive repertoire. The conclusions were preliminary, being limited by small, heterogeneous patient numbers and by non-standardized post-transplant time points.

The origin of this receptor is a human patient who received a liver transplant. Once a transplant has taken place, some T cells may be donor derived. The sequence is built from TRBV7-2 and TRBJ1-1; TRBD1 is possibly the D segment (6 matching bases). The sequencing here drew on CD4+ T cells from blood, taken 45 to 46 months after liver transplant. The DNA sequence is given as TGTGCCAGCAGCCTCAGGGGTATGAACACTGAAGCTTTCTTT. Its translation reads: CASSLRGMNTEAFF.